The 18 T cell receptor beta chains below come from one sample, sequenced in a study of Ad26.COV2.S vaccination and SARS-CoV-2 variants. Sample treatment: some 19 received Ad26.COV2.S at low or high dose, single or two shots; roughly five received placebo; per-sample allocation not given. Specimens were obtained on day 63 following the first vaccine or placebo injection. Sequenced by immunoSEQ multiplex PCR; TCRdb stores in-frame clones only, minus some. The sample has fewer than 400,000 clones, about 86% seen once; the top ten hold around 2%. The sample in question was peripheral blood, obtained in a trial of Ad26.COV2.S vaccine versus placebo. All receptors derive from a person between 18 and 60 years old who received the Ad26.COV2.S COVID-19 vaccine or a placebo.

To note about this clone: Different DNA sequences within this sample yield the same CDR3. CDR3 region: CAWSGQGNTEAFF. The CDR3 DNA reads as TGTGCCTGGAGTGGGCAGGGGAACACTGAAGCTTTCTTT. The chain recombines TRBV30 with TRBJ1-1, with D possibly being TRBD1 (5 bases). Germline loops: CDR1 GTSNPN, CDR2 SVGIG (reference sequence). V was shortened by 1 base and J by 1 base, with 7 bases between the two germline ends. CDR3 size: 13 residues.

This clone was recorded a few times. V and J are TRBV30 and TRBJ1-1; D is undetermined. The CDR3 covers 12 residues. Germline CDR1 and CDR2: GTSNPN and SVGIG (reference sequence). With 4 bases removed from V and 0 bases from J, the gap between germline ends came to 6 bases. The CDR3 DNA is TGTGCCTGGAACCATGTGAACACTGAAGCTTTCTTT. As protein: CAWNHVNTEAFF.

The V call is TRBV2, the J call TRBJ2-7, with D possibly matching TRBD2 (5 bases). V lost 6 bases and J 0 bases, leaving 6 bases between the germline ends. The CDR3 consists of 12 residues. Germline lookup yields CDR1 SNHLY and CDR2 FYNNEI. The CDR3 bases are TGTGCCAGCAGGAGGGACTCCTACGAGCAGTACTTC. Translation: CASRRDSYEQYF.

The V call is TRBV5-1, the J call TRBJ2-1; no reliable D call. The germline V and J ends were trimmed by 0 bases and 5 bases, with 12 bases remaining between them. This CDR3 is 15 amino acids long. Per the germline V gene, CDR1 is SGHRS and CDR2 is YFSETQ. This CDR3 is CASSLVRVANNEQFF. CDR3 coding DNA: TGCGCCAGCAGCTTGGTAAGGGTGGCCAACAATGAGCAGTTCTTC.

This chain links TRBV6-5 with TRBJ2-7; 7 nucleotides match TRBD1. Per germline, CDR1 MNHEY and CDR2 SVGAGI. Losses at the gene ends were 2 bases for V and 3 bases for J; bases not matched to a gene: 1. The CDR3 spans 13 residues. CDR3 coding DNA: TGTGCCAGCAGTTACGGACAGGTCTACGAGCAGTACTTC. This sequence encodes CASSYGQVYEQYF.

The chain employs TRBV27 and TRBJ2-1; TRBD1 agrees at 11 bases. This CDR3 comprises 15 residues. The germline V gene encodes CDR1 MNHEY and CDR2 SMNVEV (reference sequence). J gave up 5 bases and V 10 bases, and 10 bases lay outside the gene matches. In DNA, the CDR3 is TGTGCCATCGCCAGGACAGGGGGCTCTCACAATGAGCAGTTCTTC. It specifies CAIARTGGSHNEQFF.

This clone has a handful of counts. The chain links TRBV2 to TRBJ2-1, with no clear D. The CDR3 loop spans 15 amino acids. V dropped 7 bases and J dropped 0 bases, with 13 bases sitting between them. CDR1 is SNHLY and CDR2 is FYNNEI in the germline V gene. The chain's CDR3 is CASTWGVSSYNEQFF. As DNA, the CDR3 is TGTGCCAGCACCTGGGGTGTCAGCTCCTACAATGAGCAGTTCTTC.

This clone was seen only a few times. This chain links TRBV4-1 with TRBJ1-2; D unresolved. With 0 bases removed from V and 4 bases from J, the gap between germline ends came to 12 bases. Germline lookup yields CDR1 MGHRA and CDR2 YSYEKL. This CDR3 is 15 amino acids long. CDR3 coding DNA: TGCGCCAGCAGCCAAGATCGCACGGCGATCTATGGCTACACCTTC. It codes for CASSQDRTAIYGYTF.

This chain links TRBV7-8 with TRBJ1-5; D call uncertain. Germline CDR1 SGHVS, CDR2 FQNEAQ. The CDR3 contains 13 residues. The ends were cut back, 4 bases at V and 8 bases at J, with 12 bases in the middle. The CDR3 loop reads CASSSRVAEPQHF. DNA for the CDR3: TGTGCCAGCAGCTCAAGGGTAGCGGAGCCCCAGCATTTT.

This clone appeared a few times. The chain uses TRBV7-9 and TRBJ2-7, with 8 nucleotides matching TRBD1. Germline assignment: CDR1 SEHNR and CDR2 FQNEAQ (reference sequence). This CDR3 comprises 15 residues. V trimming: 4 bases; J trimming: 6 bases; junction bases outside the gene matches: 11. This CDR3 is CASSSGQGEGIEQYF. The CDR3 DNA follows: TGTGCCAGCAGCTCCGGACAGGGCGAGGGGATCGAGCAGTACTTC.

This chain links TRBV20-1 with TRBJ1-5, with 8 bases lining up with TRBD1. The J segment lost 2 bases and the V segment lost 3 bases, leaving 3 bases of the junction unmatched. This CDR3 spans 14 amino acids. Germline assignment: CDR1 DFQATT and CDR2 SNEGSKA (reference sequence). The CDR3 loop reads CSASKDRGNQPQHF. The CDR3 nucleotides read TGCAGTGCTAGTAAGGACAGGGGCAATCAGCCCCAGCATTTT.

This chain connects TRBV7-2 to TRBJ1-2; unclear D gene. CDR1 SGHTA and CDR2 FQGNSA come from the germline V gene. Trimming left V 5 bases short and J 2 bases short, with 9 bases between. This CDR3 is built from 13 residues. The CDR3 sequence: CASSPDQNYGYTF. CDR3 DNA sequence: TGTGCCAGCAGCCCGGACCAGAACTATGGCTACACCTTC.

V is TRBV6-1 and J is TRBJ2-1; 9 bases are a match to TRBD1. Germline V gives CDR1 MNHNS, CDR2 SASEGT. V shed 1 base, J shed 15 bases, and the junction held 7 bases outside the gene matches. This CDR3 spans 13 amino acids. For the CDR3, the DNA is TGTGCCAGCAGTGAAGGGGGGACAGGGCCCCGGTTCTTC. Translated, it gives CASSEGGTGPRFF.

The V gene is TRBV3-1 (or the pseudogene TRBV3-2), the J gene TRBJ2-7, with D uncertain. This CDR3 comprises 12 residues. Germline V lookup: CDR1 LGHDT, CDR2 YNNKEL (reference sequence). V lost 1 base and J lost 5, with 6 bases in between. The CDR3 loop reads CASSQGGNEQYF. The DNA of the CDR3 is TGTGCCAGCAGCCAAGGTGGGAACGAGCAGTACTTC.

This clone was counted a few times. V usage is TRBV7-9 and J usage is TRBJ1-2; 7 bases are shared with TRBD1. This CDR3 contains 14 residues. Germline loops: CDR1 SEHNR, CDR2 FQNEAQ (reference sequence). The V gene end was trimmed by 5 bases and the J gene end by 3 bases; junction bases not matched to a gene: 6. This chain's CDR3 is CASSPDRFYYGYTF. The CDR3 coding sequence is TGTGCCAGCAGCCCGGACAGGTTTTACTATGGCTACACCTTC.

The V and J genes are TRBV12-5 and TRBJ1-1; no firm D call. Deletions cut 1 base from V and 6 bases from J, with 9 bases between. The CDR3 spans 13 residues. CDR1 is LGHNT, CDR2 FRNRAP, per germline. The CDR3 DNA is TGTGCTAGTGGTTTGGGAGGGCGCGCTGAAGCTTTCTTT. Translating it yields CASGLGGRAEAFF.

This clone was seen once. The genes are TRBV5-6 and TRBJ2-4; possibly TRBD2 for D (6 bases). The CDR3 has 15 residues. With 4 bases removed from V and 0 bases from J, the gap between germline ends came to 11 bases. Germline assignment: CDR1 SGHDT and CDR2 YYEEEE. The CDR3 region is CASSGGDLAKNIQYF. The CDR3 nucleotides read TGTGCCAGCAGCGGAGGGGACCTAGCCAAAAACATTCAGTACTTC. Variable domain in full (rest from reference TRBV5-6 and TRBJ2-4): DAGVTQSPTHLIKTRGQQVTLRCSPKSGHDTVSWYQQALGQGPQFIFQYYEEEERQRGNFPDRFSGHQFPNYSSELNVNALLLGDSALYLCASSGGDLAKNIQYFGAGTRLSVL.

CDR3 coding DNA: TGTGCCAGCAGCCGCAAGGCTAGCGGGGCCCACGAGCAGTACTTC. Amino acid sequence: CASSRKASGAHEQYF. The chain uses TRBV5-8 and TRBJ2-7; 9 positions agree with TRBD2. The CDR3 has 15 residues. Unmatched junction bases numbered 10, after V lost 4 bases and J lost 5 bases. CDR1 is SGHTS and CDR2 is YDEGEE in the germline V gene.